One and the same sample provided the 14 T cell receptor beta chains below, sequenced in a study of human T cells and chemical hapten exposure. TCRdb re-called the RACE reads through MiXCR, storing one row per CDR3 protein. The profile shows approximately 370,000 distinct CDR3 sequences, approximately 5% of them singletons. As to time point: pre-sensitization, week 0. The treatment here: therapeutic diphenylcyclopropenone sensitization with weekly scalp DPC. This specimen was whole blood, taken in connection with sensitization to the hapten diphenylcyclopropenone (DPC). The origin of the receptors is a woman aged 18-30 years with alopecia areata. Some clones in this sample may be carry-over from other donors' samples.

This clonotype appeared a few times. V is TRBV4-3 and J is TRBJ2-7; D may be TRBD1 or TRBD2 (6 bases each). CDR3 length: 17 amino acids. V lost 2 bases to trimming and J lost 3 bases, with 20 bases between them. Looked up from germline, CDR1 is LGHNA and CDR2 is YSLEER. The CDR3 is CASSQFRGGPPLYEQYF. CDR3 bases: TGCGCCAGCAGCCAATTCCGAGGGGGGCCCCCCCTCTACGAGCAGTACTTC.

The chain employs TRBV2 and TRBJ2-7; the match to TRBD2 covers 11 bases. The CDR3 spans 14 residues. Trimming at V came to 4 bases and at J to 5 bases, leaving 4 bases not matched to a gene. CDR1 and CDR2 (germline): SNHLY, FYNNEI. The DNA for the CDR3 is TGTGCCAGCAGTGCACTAGCGGGGGTGAACGAGCAGTACTTC. Encoded protein: CASSALAGVNEQYF.

J is TRBJ1-5 and V is TRBV12-3 or TRBV12-4; D unclear. V gave up 3 bases and J gave up 7 bases, with 16 bases separating them. The CDR3 has 15 residues. The CDR3 DNA sequence: TGTGCCAGCAGTTTTCCCAACGCCGGAGGACAGCCCCAGCATTTT. Its protein is CASSFPNAGGQPQHF.

This clonotype has only a few counts. V gene TRBV6-5 combines with J gene TRBJ2-4; the D is unclear. This CDR3 contains 18 residues. V was shortened by 1 base and J by 0 bases, with 16 bases between the two germline ends. Germline values: CDR1 MNHEY, CDR2 SVGAGI. CDR3 in amino acids: CASSYYGAGRPAKNIQYF. DNA of the CDR3: TGTGCCAGCAGTTACTATGGCGCAGGACGTCCAGCCAAAAACATTCAGTACTTC.

Of note for this clonotype: One base away lies a much larger clone, so this may be a sequencing read error. V and J are TRBV6-2 or TRBV6-3 and TRBJ1-2; no clear D. CDR3 size: 15 residues. CDR1 is MNHEY, CDR2 SVGEGT, per germline. Trimming pared 1 base from V and 0 bases from J, leaving 9 bases between. This CDR3 reads CASSYFRRANYGYTF. The CDR3 bases are TGTGCCAGCAGTTACTTCCGTCGAGCTAACTATGGCTACACCTTC.

This clonotype occurred a few times. The V and J genes are TRBV5-4 and TRBJ1-2; 10 bases fit TRBD1. Looked up from germline, CDR1 is SGHNT and CDR2 is YYREEE (reference sequence). This CDR3 contains 14 residues. The V segment lost 5 bases and the J segment 8 bases; nucleotides outside the gene matches: 9. CDR3 sequence reads: CASRSTGGADGYTF. The CDR3 region has the DNA TGTGCCAGCAGATCGACAGGGGGCGCTGACGGCTACACCTTC.

This clonotype was counted a few times. The rearrangement uses TRBV6-2 or TRBV6-3 and TRBJ1-1; a possible D gene is TRBD1 (5 bases). Trimming removed 3 bases from V and 0 bases from J, with 20 bases in between. There are 18 residues in the CDR3. The V gene's germline CDR1 is MNHEY and CDR2 SVGEGT. CDR3 coding DNA: TGTGCCAGCAGTTATCAAAACCGGGACTCTTATTTGAACACTGAAGCTTTCTTT. This gives the protein CASSYQNRDSYLNTEAFF.

At least ten counts were recorded for this clonotype. The V gene is TRBV2, the J gene TRBJ1-1, with TRBD1 matching over 7 bases. The CDR3 has 15 amino acids. CDR1 and CDR2 from the germline V gene are SNHLY and FYNNEI. Trimming cost V 3 bases and J 1 base; bases outside gene matches: 5. The CDR3 nucleotides are TGTGCCAGCAGTGAGGCAGGGGGGACGAACACTGAAGCTTTCTTT. This sequence encodes CASSEAGGTNTEAFF.

This clonotype was picked up many times. This chain connects TRBV20-1 to TRBJ1-4, with no clear D. Looked up from germline, CDR1 is DFQATT and CDR2 is SNEGSKA (reference sequence). The CDR3 covers 13 residues. With 3 bases removed from V and 0 bases from J, the gap between germline ends came to 5 bases. CDR3 protein: CSARFTTNEKLFF. CDR3 sequence (DNA): TGCAGTGCTAGGTTTACAACTAATGAAAAACTGTTTTTT.

In its sample, this clonotype was seen a few times. The chain uses TRBV24-1 and TRBJ2-3; D remains ambiguous. V was cut by 3 bases and J by 8 bases, with 14 bases left in between. CDR3 length: 14 residues. Germline CDR1 and CDR2: KGHDR and SFDVKD. CDR3 DNA: TGTGCCACCAGTGATCCGCGGTCCGGGTCTACGCAGTATTTT. It translates to CATSDPRSGSTQYF.

The chain couples TRBV9 to TRBJ2-1, with 8 bases aligning to TRBD2. The germline CDR1 and CDR2 sequences are SGDLS and YYNGEE. The CDR3 is made up of 15 amino acids. The J segment lost 7 bases and the V segment lost 0 bases, leaving 6 bases of the junction unmatched. The CDR3 here is CASSVDGGAGNEQFF. The DNA for the CDR3 is TGTGCCAGCAGCGTAGACGGGGGGGCCGGGAATGAGCAGTTCTTC.

This clonotype was detected ten times or more. The chain carries TRBV12-3 or TRBV12-4 and TRBJ1-4; 7 nucleotides agree with TRBD1. This CDR3 is built from 14 residues. Trimming cost V 6 bases and J 4 bases; bases outside gene matches: 5. The CDR3 nucleotides read TGTGCCAGCAGGATGACAGGGAGTAATGAAAAACTGTTTTTT. Amino acid sequence: CASRMTGSNEKLFF.

This clonotype was observed at least ten times. The J gene is TRBJ2-7, the V gene TRBV21-1; the D call of TRBD2 is as the table states it, not checked on the DNA. TRBV21-1 corresponds to a pseudogene. CDR3 length equals 17 residues. CDR3 residues: CASSGNERGGVSNEQYF. Here the CDR3 DNA reads TGTGCCAGCAGCGGGAACGAGCGGGGGGGCGTATCTAACGAGCAGTACTTC.

A few counts support this clonotype. The rearrangement joins TRBV20-1 to TRBJ2-1; 11 bases align to TRBD2. The CDR3 runs to 13 residues. V shed 5 bases and J 5 bases; nucleotides not matched to a gene: 2. Per germline, CDR1 DFQATT and CDR2 SNEGSKA (reference sequence). CDR3 sequence reads: CSAETSGNNEQFF. As DNA, the CDR3 is TGCAGTGCTGAGACTAGCGGGAACAATGAGCAGTTCTTC.